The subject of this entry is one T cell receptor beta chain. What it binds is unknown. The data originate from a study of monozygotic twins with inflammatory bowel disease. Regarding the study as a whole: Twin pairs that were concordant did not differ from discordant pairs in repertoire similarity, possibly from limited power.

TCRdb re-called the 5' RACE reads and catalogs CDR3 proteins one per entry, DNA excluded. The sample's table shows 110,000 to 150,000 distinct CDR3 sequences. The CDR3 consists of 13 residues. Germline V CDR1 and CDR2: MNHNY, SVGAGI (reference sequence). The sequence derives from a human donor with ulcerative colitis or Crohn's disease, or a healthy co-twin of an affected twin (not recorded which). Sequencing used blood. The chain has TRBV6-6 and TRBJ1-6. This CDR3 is CASSYLQGGPLHF.